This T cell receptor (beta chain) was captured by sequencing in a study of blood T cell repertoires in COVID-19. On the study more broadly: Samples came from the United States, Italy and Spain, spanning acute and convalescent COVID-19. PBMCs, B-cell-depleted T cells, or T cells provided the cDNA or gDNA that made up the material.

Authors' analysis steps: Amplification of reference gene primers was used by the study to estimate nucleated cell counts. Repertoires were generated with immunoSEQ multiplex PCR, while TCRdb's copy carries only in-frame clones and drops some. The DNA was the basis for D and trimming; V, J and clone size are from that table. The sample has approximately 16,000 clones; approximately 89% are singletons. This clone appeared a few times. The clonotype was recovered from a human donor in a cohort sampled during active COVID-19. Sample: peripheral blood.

The CDR3 sequence is CASRRGSSEQYF. In nucleotides, the CDR3 is TGTGCCAGCAGGAGAGGCAGTTCCGAGCAGTACTTC. The gene calls are TRBV13 and TRBJ2-7; D unclear. This CDR3 comprises 12 residues. Germline-derived CDR1 and CDR2 are PRHDT and FYEKMQ (reference sequence). Trimming cost V 6 bases and J 6 bases, with 12 bases left between them.